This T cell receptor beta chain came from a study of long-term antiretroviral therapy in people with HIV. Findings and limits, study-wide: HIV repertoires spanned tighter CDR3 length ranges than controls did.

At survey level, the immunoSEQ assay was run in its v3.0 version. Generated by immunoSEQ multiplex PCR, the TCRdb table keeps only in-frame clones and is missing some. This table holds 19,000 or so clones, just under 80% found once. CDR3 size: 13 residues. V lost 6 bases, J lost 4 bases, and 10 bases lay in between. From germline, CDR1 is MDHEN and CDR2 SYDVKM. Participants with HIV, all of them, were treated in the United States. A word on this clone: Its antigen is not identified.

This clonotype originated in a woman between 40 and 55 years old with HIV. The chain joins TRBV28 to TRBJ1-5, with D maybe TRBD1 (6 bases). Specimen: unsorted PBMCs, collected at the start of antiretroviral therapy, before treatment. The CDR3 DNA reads TGTGCCAGCAGCCGGGACACAAATCAGCCCCAGCATTTT. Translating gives CASSRDTNQPQHF.